Listed here are 28 T cell receptor beta chains from one sample, sequenced in a study of T cell repertoires in cytomegalovirus infection. TCRdb used MiXCR to reprocess the reads, holding one entry per CDR3 protein. The sample lists around 450,000 distinct CDR3 sequences, about 11% seen once, with roughly 10% in the top ten. Specimen: PBMCs. The receptor source for this set is a human donor in good health (CMV status not recorded). Some clones in this sample may be carry-over from other donors' samples.

A few counts support this clonotype. J is TRBJ2-3 and V is TRBV25-1, with 12 bases aligning to TRBD2. With 3 bases clipped from V and 3 bases from J, the junction kept 13 bases outside the gene matches. In germline, CDR1 is MGHDK, CDR2 SYGVNS. The CDR3 sequence is 19 residues long. CDR3 in DNA: TGTGCCAGCAGTGAGAGGGGCCTAGCGGGGGGGATCGGGACAGATACGCAGTATTTT. It is translated as CASSERGLAGGIGTDTQYF. The whole variable domain, filled in from reference TRBV25-1 and TRBJ2-3, reads EADIYQTPRYLVIGTGKKITLECSQTMGHDKMYWYQQDPGMELHLIHYSYGVNSTEKGDLSSESTVSRIRTEHFPLTLESARPSHTSQYLCASSERGLAGGIGTDTQYFGPGTRLTVL.

This clonotype was picked up many times. The J gene is TRBJ2-3, the V gene TRBV11-2, with TRBD2 matching over 7 bases. V shed 1 base and J 3 bases; nucleotides not matched to a gene: 4. The CDR3 has 15 residues. Germline V gene sequence: CDR1 SGHAT, CDR2 FQNNGV. The CDR3 loop is CASSLVGTKTDTQYF. The CDR3, as DNA: TGTGCCAGCAGCTTAGTCGGGACTAAGACAGATACGCAGTATTTT.

The chain is built from TRBV27 and TRBJ1-5; D is ambiguous. This CDR3 is 15 amino acids long. Between the trimmed V and J ends, which lost 5 bases and 0 bases, there was a span of 11 bases. Germline V lookup: CDR1 MNHEY, CDR2 SMNVEV (reference sequence). CDR3 DNA sequence: TGTGCCAGCAGTCAGGACGTTTATAGCAATCAGCCCCAGCATTTT. Its translation is CASSQDVYSNQPQHF.

This clonotype has ten or more counts. CDR3: CSARVAGGNWAGGYTF. The CDR3 nucleotides read TGCAGTGCTAGAGTCGCGGGGGGGAATTGGGCCGGCGGCTACACCTTC. This rearrangement joins TRBV20-1 to TRBJ1-2; TRBD1 is a possible D gene (5 bases). Germline loops: CDR1 DFQATT, CDR2 SNEGSKA (reference sequence). This CDR3 has 16 residues. V dropped 1 base and J dropped 8 bases, with 23 bases sitting between them.

This clonotype was observed many times. CDR3 sequence: CASSEALARNEQFF. The CDR3 DNA reads as TGTGCCAGCAGTGAAGCTCTAGCGAGAAATGAGCAGTTCTTC. V gene TRBV2 combines with J gene TRBJ2-1, with D possibly matching TRBD2 (6 bases). Between the trimmed V and J ends, which lost 0 bases and 7 bases, there was a span of 10 bases. CDR1 SNHLY and CDR2 FYNNEI come from the germline V gene. CDR3 length: 14 residues.

This clonotype was observed at least ten times. As DNA, the CDR3 is TGTGCCAGCAGCTCCCCTACGGGCCGCTCTAACTATGGCTACACCTTC. Protein: CASSSPTGRSNYGYTF. The V gene is TRBV11-2, the J gene TRBJ1-2, with D unresolved. Germline assignment: CDR1 SGHAT and CDR2 FQNNGV. The CDR3 is 16 residues long. Trimming cost V 4 bases and J 0 bases, with 15 bases left between them.

Ten or more counts support this clonotype. This chain uses TRBV7-9 with TRBJ2-5; D remains unclear. The germline V gene has CDR1 SEHNR and CDR2 FQNEAQ (reference sequence). The germline V and J ends were trimmed by 2 bases and 0 bases, with 4 bases remaining between them. This CDR3 region has 13 residues. CDR3 DNA: TGTGCCAGCAGCTTATCACACCAAGAGACCCAGTACTTC. It specifies CASSLSHQETQYF.

This clonotype was observed a handful of times. The CDR3 is CASSSSALQETQYF. As DNA, the CDR3 is TGTGCCAGCAGCTCCTCAGCTCTCCAAGAGACCCAGTACTTC. This rearrangement joins TRBV7-9 to TRBJ2-5; no firm D call. The CDR3 loop spans 14 amino acids. The germline gives CDR1 SEHNR, CDR2 FQNEAQ (reference sequence). V was cut by 4 bases and J by 1 base, with 10 bases left in between.

Worth noting for this clonotype: This may stem from a read error, because a much larger clone lies one nucleotide away. The rearrangement uses TRBV7-4 and TRBJ2-4; 11 nucleotides agree with TRBD2. Germline trimming cut 5 bases from V and 5 bases from J; bases unmatched to any gene: 14. Per the germline V gene, CDR1 is SGHVT and CDR2 is SQSDAQ. This CDR3 contains 18 residues. The CDR3 here is CASSPDSASGGTQNIQYF. CDR3 nucleotide sequence: TGTGCCAGCAGCCCTGACTCGGCTAGCGGGGGGACCCAAAACATTCAGTACTTC.

The rearrangement uses TRBV2 and TRBJ2-2, with D hard to call. The V gene lost 3 bases and the J gene lost 2 bases, with 13 bases spanning the gap. The CDR3 has 16 residues. Germline V gene sequence: CDR1 SNHLY, CDR2 FYNNEI. The CDR3 bases are TGTGCCAGCAGTGATGTTCGCCTTACCAACACCGGGGAGCTGTTTTTT. Its translation is CASSDVRLTNTGELFF.

This sequence joins TRBV11-3 and TRBJ1-6; 7 bases align to TRBD1. The V gene end was trimmed by 4 bases and the J gene end by 8 bases; junction bases not matched to a gene: 14. Germline assignment: CDR1 SGHNT and CDR2 YENEEA. The CDR3 is 17 residues long. CDR3 coding DNA: TGTGCCAGCAGCTACCCTCGGGGAGGGGGCAAGGATTCACCCCTCCACTTT. Its protein is CASSYPRGGGKDSPLHF.

This sequence joins TRBV20-1 and TRBJ2-3; 13 positions match TRBD2. CDR3 length: 12 amino acids. V shed 8 bases, J shed 5 bases, and the junction held 1 base outside the gene matches. CDR1 is DFQATT, CDR2 SNEGSKA, per germline (reference sequence). The CDR3 sequence is CSRLAGGDTQYF. In nucleotides, the CDR3 is TGCAGTCGACTAGCGGGGGGAGATACGCAGTATTTT.

This clonotype showed up many times. The chain combines TRBV5-1 with TRBJ1-1; TRBD1 agrees at 8 bases. The CDR3 is made up of 15 amino acids. The ends lost 1 base at V and 3 bases at J; junction bases unmatched: 5. Germline V gives CDR1 SGHRS, CDR2 YFSETQ. CDR3 coding DNA: TGCGCCAGCAGCTTGTCAGGGGGCGAGGACACTGAAGCTTTCTTT. Translation gives CASSLSGGEDTEAFF.

The sample holds many counts of this clonotype. This chain uses TRBV11-2 with TRBJ2-1, with D possibly matching TRBD1 (6 bases). Between the trimmed V and J ends, which lost 4 bases and 2 bases, there was a span of 15 bases. The CDR3 has 16 amino acids. Germline CDR1 reads SGHAT; CDR2 reads FQNNGV. The CDR3 bases are TGTGCCAGCAGCTACGACAGGTCGGTCGCCTACAATGAGCAGTTCTTC. This sequence encodes CASSYDRSVAYNEQFF.

This clonotype was seen many times. The gene calls are TRBV4-1 and TRBJ1-5, with 8 bases that match TRBD1. The CDR3 extends over 16 amino acids. CDR1 is MGHRA, CDR2 YSYEKL, per germline. Trimming at V came to 2 bases and at J to 3 bases, leaving 6 bases not matched to a gene. CDR3 nucleotides: TGCGCCAGCAGCCAAATCGACAGGGGCTACAATCAGCCCCAGCATTTT. Protein sequence: CASSQIDRGYNQPQHF.

This clonotype was picked up a small number of times. This sequence joins TRBV20-1 and TRBJ2-7, with 8 positions matching TRBD2. The CDR3 covers 12 residues. Germline CDR1 and CDR2: DFQATT and SNEGSKA (reference sequence). The CDR3 DNA reads TGCAGCCCCGGGAGGGCCCTCAACGAGCAGTACTTC. It specifies CSPGRALNEQYF.

This clonotype was counted a few times. The genes are TRBV29-1 and TRBJ2-1; 10 bases are shared with TRBD2. From germline, CDR1 is SQVTM and CDR2 ANQGSEA. The V gene end was trimmed by 7 bases and the J gene end by 4 bases; junction bases not matched to a gene: 7. The length of the CDR3 is 14 residues. DNA for the CDR3: TGCAGCGGGGCTAGCGGGGGCCTTTACAATGAGCAGTTCTTC. It specifies CSGASGGLYNEQFF.

This clonotype has just a few counts. This sequence joins TRBV24-1 and TRBJ2-1; 13 bases line up with TRBD2. CDR1 and CDR2 (germline): KGHDR, SFDVKD. The trim removed 3 bases at V and 6 bases at J, leaving 4 bases unmatched. The CDR3 loop spans 16 amino acids. CDR3 DNA sequence: TGTGCCACCAGTGATATACTAGCGGGAGGGATCAATGAGCAGTTCTTC. Protein sequence: CATSDILAGGINEQFF.

This sequence joins TRBV25-1 and TRBJ1-2, with 7 nucleotides matching TRBD1. The CDR3 runs to 15 residues. V was clipped by 3 bases and J by 0 bases; unmatched bases: 4. CDR1 and CDR2 (germline): MGHDK, SYGVNS. The CDR3 DNA reads TGTGCCAGCAGTGATGGGACAGCGTCTAACTATGGCTACACCTTC. It yields the protein CASSDGTASNYGYTF.

This clonotype was detected many times. The CDR3 DNA sequence: TGTGCCAGCAGCTCCCATCGACAGACGAGTTACAATGAGCAGTTCTTC. Its protein product is CASSSHRQTSYNEQFF. The chain carries TRBV11-2 and TRBJ2-1; tentative D call: TRBD1 (5 bases). This CDR3 comprises 16 residues. V gave up 4 bases and J gave up 4 bases, with 17 bases separating them. Germline-derived CDR1 and CDR2 are SGHAT and FQNNGV.

This clonotype was seen only a few times. The rearrangement uses TRBV5-6 and TRBJ2-5, with D perhaps being TRBD1 or TRBD2 (5 bases each). Germline-derived CDR1 and CDR2 are SGHDT and YYEEEE. The CDR3 spans 13 residues. The V and J ends lost 2 bases and 2 bases respectively, with 7 bases between them. The CDR3 is CASSFWGQETQYF. For the CDR3, the DNA is TGTGCCAGCAGCTTTTGGGGGCAAGAGACCCAGTACTTC.

V is TRBV6-6 and J is TRBJ2-1; D unclear. V was pared by 4 bases and J by 0 bases, with 16 bases between. This CDR3 contains 17 residues. In germline, CDR1 is MNHNY, CDR2 SVGAGI (reference sequence). The CDR3 protein is CASSSPLNQISYNEQFF. The CDR3 DNA follows: TGTGCCAGCAGTTCCCCCTTAAACCAGATCTCCTACAATGAGCAGTTCTTC.

This clonotype was recorded at least ten times. The V gene is TRBV27, the J gene TRBJ1-2; the D gene is possibly TRBD1 (6 bases). Germline CDR1 MNHEY, CDR2 SMNVEV (reference sequence). With 6 bases removed from V and 9 bases from J, the gap between germline ends came to 14 bases. The CDR3 is 12 amino acids. CDR3 region: CASRGQSDSYTF. The CDR3, as DNA: TGTGCCAGCAGAGGACAGTCCGATAGCTACACCTTC.

This clonotype was seen a few times. The chain recombines TRBV4-1 with TRBJ1-1; tentatively, D is TRBD1 (5 bases). The V end lost 3 bases, the J end lost 3 bases, and 14 bases lay between the germline ends. CDR1 and CDR2 from the germline V gene are MGHRA and YSYEKL. The CDR3 loop spans 15 amino acids. The CDR3 coding sequence is TGCGCCAGCAGCCATCCGGGACCCCATGACACTGAAGCTTTCTTT. Amino acid sequence: CASSHPGPHDTEAFF.

This clonotype was counted a few times. V is TRBV29-1 and J is TRBJ2-5; D possibly corresponds to TRBD1 (5 bases). The V gene lost 6 bases and the J gene lost 2 bases, with 13 bases spanning the gap. CDR3 size: 13 residues. Germline CDR1 and CDR2: SQVTM and ANQGSEA. The CDR3 here is CSVRSREQETQYF. The CDR3 DNA sequence: TGCAGCGTCAGATCCAGGGAACAAGAGACCCAGTACTTC.

There are a few counts of this clonotype. The chain is built from TRBV3-1 and TRBJ1-1; D ambiguous. Trimming removed 0 bases from V and 0 bases from J, with 8 bases in between. The CDR3 covers 15 residues. Germline loops: CDR1 LGHDT, CDR2 YNNKEL (reference sequence). Here the CDR3 reads CASSQDVLVNTEAFF. The DNA of the CDR3 is TGTGCCAGCAGCCAAGATGTGTTGGTGAACACTGAAGCTTTCTTT.

This clonotype was counted at least ten times. The genes are TRBV19 and TRBJ2-1; D is tentatively TRBD1 or TRBD2 (5 bases each). Germline CDR1 is LNHDA and CDR2 is SQIVND (reference sequence). Trimming shortened V by 0 bases and J by 8 bases, and 11 bases separated the two germline ends. This CDR3 is built from 14 residues. The CDR3 bases are TGTGCCAGTAGTATAGAACGGGGCAGGGATGAGCAGTTCTTC. Translation gives CASSIERGRDEQFF.

This clonotype was observed many times. J is TRBJ2-1 and V is TRBV7-2; 14 nucleotides agree with TRBD2. The CDR3 is 16 amino acids. Unmatched junction bases numbered 4, after V lost 0 bases and J lost 9 bases. Germline V gene sequence: CDR1 SGHTA, CDR2 FQGNSA. In DNA form, the CDR3 reads TGTGCCAGCAGCTTAGCGAGACTAGCGGGAGGGATTGAGCAGTTCTTC. Its protein product is CASSLARLAGGIEQFF.